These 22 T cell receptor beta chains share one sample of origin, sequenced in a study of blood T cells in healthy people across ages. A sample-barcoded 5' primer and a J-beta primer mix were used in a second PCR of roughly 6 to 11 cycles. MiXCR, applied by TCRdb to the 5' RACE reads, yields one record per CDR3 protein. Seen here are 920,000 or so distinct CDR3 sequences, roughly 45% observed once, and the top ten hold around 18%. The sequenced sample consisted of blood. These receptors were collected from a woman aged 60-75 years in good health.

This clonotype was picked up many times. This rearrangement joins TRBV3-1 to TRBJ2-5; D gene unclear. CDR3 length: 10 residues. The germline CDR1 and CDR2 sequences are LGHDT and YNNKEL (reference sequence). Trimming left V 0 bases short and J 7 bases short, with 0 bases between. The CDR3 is CASSQETQYF. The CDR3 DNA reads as TGTGCCAGCAGCCAAGAGACCCAGTACTTC.

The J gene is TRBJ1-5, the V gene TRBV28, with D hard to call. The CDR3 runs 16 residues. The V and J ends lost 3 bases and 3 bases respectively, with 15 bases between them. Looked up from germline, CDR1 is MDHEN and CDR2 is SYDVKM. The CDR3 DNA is TGTGCCAGCAGTTTTCCCGCTCAGAGTACCAATCAGCCCCAGCATTTT. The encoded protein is CASSFPAQSTNQPQHF.

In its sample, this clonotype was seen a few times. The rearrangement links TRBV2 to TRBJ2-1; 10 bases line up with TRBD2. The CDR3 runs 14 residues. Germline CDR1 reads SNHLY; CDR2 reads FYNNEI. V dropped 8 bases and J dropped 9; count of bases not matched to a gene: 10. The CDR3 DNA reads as TGTGCCAGCGGAACAGCGGGAGGGCCAGGTGAGCAGTTCTTC. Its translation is CASGTAGGPGEQFF.

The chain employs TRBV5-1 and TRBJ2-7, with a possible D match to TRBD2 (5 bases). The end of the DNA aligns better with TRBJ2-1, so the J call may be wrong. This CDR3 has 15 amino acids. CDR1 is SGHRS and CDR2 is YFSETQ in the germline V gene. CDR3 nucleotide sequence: TGCGCCAGCAGCTCGCAAGCACTAGTTGGCTATGAGCAGTTCTTC. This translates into CASSSQALVGYEQFF.

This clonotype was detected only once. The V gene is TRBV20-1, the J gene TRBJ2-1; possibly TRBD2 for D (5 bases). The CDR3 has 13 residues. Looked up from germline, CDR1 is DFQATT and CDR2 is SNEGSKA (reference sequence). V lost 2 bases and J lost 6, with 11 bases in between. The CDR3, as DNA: TGCAGTGCTAGAAGCGGAGGCCCCAATGAGCAGTTCTTC. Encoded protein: CSARSGGPNEQFF.

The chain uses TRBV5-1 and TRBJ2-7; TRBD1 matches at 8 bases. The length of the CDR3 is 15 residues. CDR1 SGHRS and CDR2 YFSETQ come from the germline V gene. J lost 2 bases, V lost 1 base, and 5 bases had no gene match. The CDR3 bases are TGCGCCAGCAGCTTGTGGCGACAGGGGACCTACGAGCAGTACTTC. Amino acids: CASSLWRQGTYEQYF.

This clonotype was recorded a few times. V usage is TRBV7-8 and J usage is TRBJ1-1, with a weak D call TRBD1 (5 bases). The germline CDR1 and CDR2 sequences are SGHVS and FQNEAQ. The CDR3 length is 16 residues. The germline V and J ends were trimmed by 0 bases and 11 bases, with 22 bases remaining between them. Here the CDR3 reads CASSLALGQKDGGAFF. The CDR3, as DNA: TGTGCCAGCAGCTTAGCTCTAGGGCAGAAAGACGGGGGGGCTTTCTTT.

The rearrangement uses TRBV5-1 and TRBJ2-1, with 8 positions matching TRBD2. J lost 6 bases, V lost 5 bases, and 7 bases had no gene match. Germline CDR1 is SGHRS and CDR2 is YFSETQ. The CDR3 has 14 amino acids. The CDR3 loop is CASSPPGGANEQFF. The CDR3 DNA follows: TGCGCCAGCAGTCCTCCCGGGGGGGCCAATGAGCAGTTCTTC.

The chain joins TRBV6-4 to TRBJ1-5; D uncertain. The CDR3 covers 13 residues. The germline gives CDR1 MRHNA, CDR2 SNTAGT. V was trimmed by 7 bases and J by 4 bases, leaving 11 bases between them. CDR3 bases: TGTGCCAGCACCTACAGATTTAATCAGCCCCAGCATTTT. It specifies CASTYRFNQPQHF.

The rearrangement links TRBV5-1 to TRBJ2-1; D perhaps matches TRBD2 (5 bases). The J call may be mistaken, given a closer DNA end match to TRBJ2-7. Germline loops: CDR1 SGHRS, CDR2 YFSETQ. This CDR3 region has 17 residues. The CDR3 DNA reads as TGCGCCAGCAGCTTGGTTCGTGCGTTTGGACTTAACAATGAGCAGTACTTC. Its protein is CASSLVRAFGLNNEQYF.

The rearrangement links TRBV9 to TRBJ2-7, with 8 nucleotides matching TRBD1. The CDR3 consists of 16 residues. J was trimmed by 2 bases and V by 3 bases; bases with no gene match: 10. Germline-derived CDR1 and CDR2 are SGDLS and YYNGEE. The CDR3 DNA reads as TGTGCCAGCAGCGAGAGACGACAGGGGAGTCCCTACGAGCAGTACTTC. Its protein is CASSERRQGSPYEQYF. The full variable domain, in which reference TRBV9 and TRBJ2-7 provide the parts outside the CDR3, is DSGVTQTPKHLITATGQRVTLRCSPRSGDLSVYWYQQSLDQGLQFLIQYYNGEERAKGNILERFSAQQFPDLHSELNLSSLELGDSALYFCASSERRQGSPYEQYFGPGTRLTVT.

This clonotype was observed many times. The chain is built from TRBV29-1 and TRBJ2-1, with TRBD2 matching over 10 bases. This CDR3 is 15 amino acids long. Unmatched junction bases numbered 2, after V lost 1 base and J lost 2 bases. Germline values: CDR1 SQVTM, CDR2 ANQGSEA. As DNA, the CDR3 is TGCAGCGTTGAAGGAGCGGGAGGGCCCTACAATGAGCAGTTCTTC. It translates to CSVEGAGGPYNEQFF.

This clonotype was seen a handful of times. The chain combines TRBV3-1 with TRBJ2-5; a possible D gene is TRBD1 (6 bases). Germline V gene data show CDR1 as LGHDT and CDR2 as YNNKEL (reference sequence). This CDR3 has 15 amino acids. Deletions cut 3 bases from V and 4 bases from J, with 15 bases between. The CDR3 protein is CASSHGKGGLETQYF. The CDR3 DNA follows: TGTGCCAGCAGCCATGGAAAAGGGGGTTTAGAGACCCAGTACTTC.

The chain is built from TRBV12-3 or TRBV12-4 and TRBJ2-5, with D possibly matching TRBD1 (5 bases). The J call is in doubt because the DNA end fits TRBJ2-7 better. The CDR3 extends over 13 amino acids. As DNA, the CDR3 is TGTGCCAGCAGTATATCCTTTAGGGGCGAGCAGTACTTC. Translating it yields CASSISFRGEQYF.

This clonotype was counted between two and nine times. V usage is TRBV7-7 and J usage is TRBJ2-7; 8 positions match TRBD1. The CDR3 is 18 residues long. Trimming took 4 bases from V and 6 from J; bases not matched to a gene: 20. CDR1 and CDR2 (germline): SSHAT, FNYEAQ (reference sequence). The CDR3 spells CASSSTYIRDRTTSEQYF. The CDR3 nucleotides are TGTGCCAGCAGCTCCACCTACATCCGGGACAGGACCACCTCCGAGCAGTACTTC.

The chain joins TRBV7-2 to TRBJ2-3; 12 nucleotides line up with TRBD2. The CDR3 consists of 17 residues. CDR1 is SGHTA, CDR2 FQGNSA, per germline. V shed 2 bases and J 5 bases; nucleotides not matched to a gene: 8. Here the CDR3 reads CASSLSRGLAGIDTQYF. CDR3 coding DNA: TGTGCCAGCAGCTTAAGTCGGGGACTAGCGGGTATAGATACGCAGTATTTT. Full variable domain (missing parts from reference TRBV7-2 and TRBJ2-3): GAGVSQSPSNKVTEKGKDVELRCDPISGHTALYWYRQSLGQGLEFLIYFQGNSAPDKSGLPSDRFSAERTGGSVSTLTIQRTQQEDSAVYLCASSLSRGLAGIDTQYFGPGTRLTVL.

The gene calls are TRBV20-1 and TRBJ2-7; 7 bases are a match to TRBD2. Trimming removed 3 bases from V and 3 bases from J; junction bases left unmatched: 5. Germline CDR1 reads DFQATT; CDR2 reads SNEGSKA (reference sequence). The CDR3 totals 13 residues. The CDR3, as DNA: TGCAGTGCTAGTGGCCAGCGGGACTACGAGCAGTACTTC. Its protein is CSASGQRDYEQYF.

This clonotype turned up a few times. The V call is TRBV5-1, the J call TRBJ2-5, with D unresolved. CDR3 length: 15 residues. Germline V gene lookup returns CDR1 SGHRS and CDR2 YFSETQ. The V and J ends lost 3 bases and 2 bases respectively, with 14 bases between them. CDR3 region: CASSSMFGPQETQYF. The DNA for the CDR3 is TGCGCCAGCAGCTCCATGTTCGGCCCTCAAGAGACCCAGTACTTC.

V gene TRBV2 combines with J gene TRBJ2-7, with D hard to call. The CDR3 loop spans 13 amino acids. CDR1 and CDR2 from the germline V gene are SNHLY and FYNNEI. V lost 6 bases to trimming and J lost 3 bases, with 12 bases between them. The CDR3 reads CASSRGEIYEQYF. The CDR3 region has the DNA TGTGCCAGCAGCCGTGGGGAAATCTACGAGCAGTACTTC.

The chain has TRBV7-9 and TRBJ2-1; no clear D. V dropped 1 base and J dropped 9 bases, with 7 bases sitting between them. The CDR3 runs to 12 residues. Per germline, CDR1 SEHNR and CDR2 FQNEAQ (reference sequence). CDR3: CASSLEGTEQFF. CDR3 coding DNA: TGTGCCAGCAGCTTAGAGGGTACTGAGCAGTTCTTC.

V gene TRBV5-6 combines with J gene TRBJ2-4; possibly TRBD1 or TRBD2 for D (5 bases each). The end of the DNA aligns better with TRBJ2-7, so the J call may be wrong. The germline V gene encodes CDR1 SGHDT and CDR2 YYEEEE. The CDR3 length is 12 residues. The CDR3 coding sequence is TGTGCCAGCAGCGCCGGGGCGAGCGAGCAGTACTTC. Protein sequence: CASSAGASEQYF.

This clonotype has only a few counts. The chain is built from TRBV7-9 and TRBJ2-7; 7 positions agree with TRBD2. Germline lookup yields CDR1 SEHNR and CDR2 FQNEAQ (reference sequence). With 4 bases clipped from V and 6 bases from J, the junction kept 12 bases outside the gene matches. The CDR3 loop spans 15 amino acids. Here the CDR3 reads CASSSFPSGLGEQYF. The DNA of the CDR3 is TGTGCCAGCAGCTCATTCCCTAGCGGCCTCGGCGAGCAGTACTTC.